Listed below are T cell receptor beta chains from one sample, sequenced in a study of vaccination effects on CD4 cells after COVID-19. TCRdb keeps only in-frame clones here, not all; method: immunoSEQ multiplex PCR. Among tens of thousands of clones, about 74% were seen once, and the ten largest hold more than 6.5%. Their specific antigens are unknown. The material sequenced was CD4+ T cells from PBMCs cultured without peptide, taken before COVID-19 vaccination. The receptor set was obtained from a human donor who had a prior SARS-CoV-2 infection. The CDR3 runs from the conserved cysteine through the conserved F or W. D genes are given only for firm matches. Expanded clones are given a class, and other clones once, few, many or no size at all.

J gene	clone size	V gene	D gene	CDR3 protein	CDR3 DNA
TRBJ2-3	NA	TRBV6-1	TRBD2	CASSEVTSGRTQYF	TGTGCCAGCAGTGAAGTTACGAGCGGGAGAACGCAGTATTTT
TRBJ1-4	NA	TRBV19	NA	CASSIVGGEDEKLFF	TGTGCCAGTAGTATAGTTGGAGGTGAAGACGAAAAACTGTTTTTT
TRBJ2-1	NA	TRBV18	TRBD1	CASSPREGDRALNEQFF	TGTGCCAGCTCACCGCGTGAGGGGGACAGGGCTTTGAATGAGCAGTTCTTC
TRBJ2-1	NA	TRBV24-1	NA	CATSEVDRQHEQFF	TGTGCCACCAGTGAAGTCGACCGGCAGCATGAGCAGTTCTTC
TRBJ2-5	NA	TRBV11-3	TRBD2	CASSSYAGGGQTQYF	TGTGCCAGCAGCTCCTACGCGGGAGGAGGGCAGACCCAGTACTTC
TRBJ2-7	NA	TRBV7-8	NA	CASSKKKGSEQYF	TGTGCCAGCAGCAAAAAGAAGGGGTCCGAGCAGTACTTC
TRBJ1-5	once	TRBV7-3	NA	CASSLGYGVSNQPQHF	TGTGCCAGCAGCTTAGGATACGGGGTTAGCAATCAGCCCCAGCATTTT
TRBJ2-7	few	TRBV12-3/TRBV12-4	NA	CASGRRSSYEQYF	TGTGCCAGCGGAAGGCGGAGCTCCTACGAGCAGTACTTC
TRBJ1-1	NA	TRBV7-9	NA	CASSLEQLTEAFF	TGTGCCAGCAGCTTAGAACAGCTCACTGAAGCTTTCTTT
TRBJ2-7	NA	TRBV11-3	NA	CASSSDRTYEQYF	TGTGCCAGCAGCTCCGACCGAACCTACGAGCAGTACTTC
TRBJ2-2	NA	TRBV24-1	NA	CATSEQGGTGELFF	TGTGCCACCAGTGAACAGGGTGGAACCGGGGAGCTGTTTTTT
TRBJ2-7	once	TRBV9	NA	CASSVQAASYEQYF	TGTGCCAGCAGCGTTCAGGCTGCCTCCTACGAGCAGTACTTC
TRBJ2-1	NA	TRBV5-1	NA	CASSPVPSSYNEQFF	TGCGCCAGCAGCCCGGTCCCGAGCTCCTACAATGAGCAGTTCTTC
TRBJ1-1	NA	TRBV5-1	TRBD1	CASSLSRFRTGTEAFF	TGCGCCAGCAGCTTGAGTCGTTTCCGGACAGGCACTGAAGCTTTCTTT
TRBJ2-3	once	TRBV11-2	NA	CASSGGYLDTQYF	TGTGCCTCGTCAGGGGGGTATCTAGATACGCAGTATTTT
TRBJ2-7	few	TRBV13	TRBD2	CASSPRSGEYYEQYF	TGTGCCAGCAGCCCCCGTAGCGGGGAATACTACGAGCAGTACTTC
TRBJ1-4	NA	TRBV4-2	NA	CASSKTSGATNEKLFF	TGTGCCAGCAGCAAAACCTCTGGTGCAACTAATGAAAAACTGTTTTTT
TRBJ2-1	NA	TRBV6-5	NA	CASTLHGGGNEQFF	TGTGCCAGCACCCTACACGGGGGAGGCAATGAGCAGTTCTTC
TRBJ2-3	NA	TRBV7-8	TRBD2	CASSLAGGVPDTQYF	TGTGCCAGCAGCTTAGCGGGGGGGGTGCCAGATACGCAGTATTTT
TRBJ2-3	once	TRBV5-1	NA	CASSLVAQGTGTDTQYF	TGCGCCAGCAGCTTGGTGGCTCAAGGAACGGGCACAGATACGCAGTATTTT
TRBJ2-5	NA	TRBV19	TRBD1	CASSQDRGETQYF	TGTGCCAGTAGCCAAGACAGGGGGGAGACCCAGTACTTC
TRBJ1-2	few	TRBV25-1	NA	CASSRRQAFKEGYTF	TGTGCCAGCAGCCGAAGACAGGCTTTCAAAGAGGGCTACACCTTC
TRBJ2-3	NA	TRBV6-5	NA	CASRILPTHTQYF	TGTGCCAGCAGAATCCTCCCGACCCATACGCAGTATTTT
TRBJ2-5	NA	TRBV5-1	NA	CASSLVGGAETQYF	TGCGCCAGCAGCTTGGTAGGCGGGGCAGAGACCCAGTACTTC
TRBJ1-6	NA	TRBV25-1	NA	CASSEGPLYNSPLHF	TGTGCCAGCAGTGAAGGTCCCCTCTATAATTCACCCCTCCACTTT
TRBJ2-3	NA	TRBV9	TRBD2	CASSVASLAGNTQYF	TGTGCCAGCAGCGTAGCTTCCCTAGCGGGGAATACGCAGTATTTT
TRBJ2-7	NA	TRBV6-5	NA	CASSYAHSSYEQYF	TGTGCCAGCAGTTACGCGCACAGCTCCTACGAGCAGTACTTC
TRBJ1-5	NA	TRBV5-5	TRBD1	CASSLVQGGQPQHF	TGTGCCAGCAGCTTGGTGCAGGGGGGTCAGCCCCAGCATTTT
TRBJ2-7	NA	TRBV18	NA	CASSGAAEHYEQYF	TGTGCCAGCTCTGGCGCGGCCGAACATTACGAGCAGTACTTC
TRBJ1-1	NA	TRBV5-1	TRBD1	CASSHLTGGAVGAFF	TGCGCCAGCAGCCATTTAACAGGGGGTGCCGTCGGGGCTTTCTTT
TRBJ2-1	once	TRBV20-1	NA	CSLGHYNEQFF	TGCAGTTTGGGACACTACAATGAGCAGTTCTTC
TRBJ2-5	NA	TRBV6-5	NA	CASRRSSPSETQYF	TGTGCCAGCAGGCGGTCGTCACCCTCGGAGACCCAGTACTTC
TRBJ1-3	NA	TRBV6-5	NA	CASTDPGKAGNTIYF	TGTGCCAGCACCGACCCGGGGAAAGCTGGAAACACCATATATTTT
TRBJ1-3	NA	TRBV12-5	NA	CASGLGQHIGNTIYF	TGTGCTAGTGGTTTGGGACAGCACATTGGAAACACCATATATTTT
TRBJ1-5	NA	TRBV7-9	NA	CASSLGYNQPQHF	TGTGCCAGCAGCCTCGGGTACAATCAGCCCCAGCATTTT
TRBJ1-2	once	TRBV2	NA	CASTLSGAYDYGYTF	TGTGCCAGCACTCTAAGCGGCGCATACGACTATGGCTACACCTTC
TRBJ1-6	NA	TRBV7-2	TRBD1	CASSRRQGGSPLHF	TGTGCCAGCAGCCGGAGACAGGGGGGTTCACCCCTCCACTTT
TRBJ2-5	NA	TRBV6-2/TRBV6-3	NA	CASSNYIRETQYF	TGTGCCAGCAGTAATTACATCCGAGAGACCCAGTACTTC
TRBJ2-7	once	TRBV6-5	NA	CASSSRRQGIQYF	TGTGCCAGCAGTTCTCGTCGGCAGGGGATCCAGTACTTC
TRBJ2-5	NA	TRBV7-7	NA	CASSLVGRQETQYF	TGTGCTAGCAGCTTGGTGGGCCGGCAAGAGACCCAGTACTTC
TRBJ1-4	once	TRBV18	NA	CASSQGIATNEKLFF	TGTGCCAGCTCACAGGGGATTGCAACTAATGAAAAACTGTTTTTT